The sample holds many counts of the clone carrying this T cell receptor beta chain. Its antigen is not known. The data originate from a study of T-cell reconstitution after alpha-beta-depleted transplantation in children. Overall study findings and caveats: By about two months after transplant, alpha-beta T cells reportedly arose from several hundred graft clones that had expanded. When one year had passed after transplant, most T-cell counts and diversity came from newly produced T cells. Surviving recipient T cells and intrathymic progenitors accounted for some patients' high TCRbeta diversity at day 60.

J gave up 4 bases and V 6 bases, and 10 bases lay outside the gene matches. CDR1 is MNHNS, CDR2 SASEGT, per germline. The CDR3 length is 15 residues. Preparation of the TCRbeta library involved a method that used unique molecular identifiers. From the PCR reads, TCRdb called clonotypes with MiXCR, one entry per CDR3 protein. The sample lists around 500,000 distinct CDR3 sequences, about 21% occurring once. This specimen consisted of PBMCs, mostly from graft donor cells, obtained 360 days after TCRalphabeta/CD19-depleted stem cell transplant. The clonotype originates from a boy under two years old who had a stem cell transplant for acute myeloid leukemia, so the T cells may come from the graft donor. This rearrangement joins TRBV6-1 to TRBJ2-3; TRBD1 matches 7 bases. The CDR3 region has the DNA TGTGCCAGCAGCCTCATGGACAGGCGCGCAGATACGCAGTATTTT. Translation gives CASSLMDRRADTQYF.